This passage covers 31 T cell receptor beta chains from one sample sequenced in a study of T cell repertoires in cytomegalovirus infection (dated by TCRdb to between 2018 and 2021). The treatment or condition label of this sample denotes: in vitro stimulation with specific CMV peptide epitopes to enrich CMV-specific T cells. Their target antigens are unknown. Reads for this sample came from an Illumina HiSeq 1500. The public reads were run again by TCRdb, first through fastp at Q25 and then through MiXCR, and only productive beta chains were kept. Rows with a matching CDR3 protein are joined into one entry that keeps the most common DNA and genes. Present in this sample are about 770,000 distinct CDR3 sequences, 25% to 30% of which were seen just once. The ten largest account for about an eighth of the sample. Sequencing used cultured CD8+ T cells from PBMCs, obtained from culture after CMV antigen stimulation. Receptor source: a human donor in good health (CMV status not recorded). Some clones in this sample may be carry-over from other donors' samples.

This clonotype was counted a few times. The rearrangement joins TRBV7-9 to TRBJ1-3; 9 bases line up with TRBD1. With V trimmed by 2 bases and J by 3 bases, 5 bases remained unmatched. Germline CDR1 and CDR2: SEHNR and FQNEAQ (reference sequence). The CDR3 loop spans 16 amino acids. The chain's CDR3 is CASSLRTGGNGNTIYF. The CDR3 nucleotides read TGTGCCAGCAGCTTAAGAACAGGGGGCAATGGAAACACCATATATTTT.

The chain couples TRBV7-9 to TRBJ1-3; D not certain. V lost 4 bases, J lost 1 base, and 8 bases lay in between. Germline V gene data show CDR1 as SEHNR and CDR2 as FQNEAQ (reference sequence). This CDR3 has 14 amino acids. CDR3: CASSWADSGNTIYF. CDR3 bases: TGTGCCAGCAGCTGGGCAGATTCTGGAAACACCATATATTTT.

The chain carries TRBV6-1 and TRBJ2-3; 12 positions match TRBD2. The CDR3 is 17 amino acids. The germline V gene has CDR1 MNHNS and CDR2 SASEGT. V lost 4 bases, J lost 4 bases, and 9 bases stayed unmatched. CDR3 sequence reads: CASSALAGGPGADTQYF. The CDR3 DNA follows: TGTGCCAGCAGTGCCCTAGCGGGGGGGCCGGGGGCAGATACGCAGTATTTT.

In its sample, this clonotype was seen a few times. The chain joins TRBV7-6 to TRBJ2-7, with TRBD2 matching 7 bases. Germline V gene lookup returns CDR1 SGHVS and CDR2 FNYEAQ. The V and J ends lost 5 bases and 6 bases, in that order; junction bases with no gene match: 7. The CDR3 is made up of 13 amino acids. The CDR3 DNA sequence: TGTGCCAGCAGCCTTGGACTAGAGGGCGAGCAGTACTTC. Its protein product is CASSLGLEGEQYF.

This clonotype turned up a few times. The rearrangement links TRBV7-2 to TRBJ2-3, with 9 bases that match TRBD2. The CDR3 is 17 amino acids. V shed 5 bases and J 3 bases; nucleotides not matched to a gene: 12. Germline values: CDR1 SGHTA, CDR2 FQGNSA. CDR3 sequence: CASSQSFAGGRTDTQYF. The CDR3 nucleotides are TGTGCCAGCAGCCAGTCGTTTGCGGGGGGGCGGACAGATACGCAGTATTTT.

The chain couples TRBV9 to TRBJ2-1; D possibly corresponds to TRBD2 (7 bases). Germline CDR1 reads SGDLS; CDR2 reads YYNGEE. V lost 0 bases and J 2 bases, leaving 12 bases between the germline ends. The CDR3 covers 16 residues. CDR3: CASSVAGGTPYNEQFF. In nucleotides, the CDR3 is TGTGCCAGCAGCGTAGCGGGGGGCACTCCCTACAATGAGCAGTTCTTC.

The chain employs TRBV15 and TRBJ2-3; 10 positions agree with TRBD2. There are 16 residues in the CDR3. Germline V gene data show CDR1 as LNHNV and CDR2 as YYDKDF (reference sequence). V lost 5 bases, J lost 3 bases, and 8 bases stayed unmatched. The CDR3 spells CATSPVSGGGTDTQYF. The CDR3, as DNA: TGTGCCACCAGCCCCGTCAGCGGGGGGGGGACAGATACGCAGTATTTT.

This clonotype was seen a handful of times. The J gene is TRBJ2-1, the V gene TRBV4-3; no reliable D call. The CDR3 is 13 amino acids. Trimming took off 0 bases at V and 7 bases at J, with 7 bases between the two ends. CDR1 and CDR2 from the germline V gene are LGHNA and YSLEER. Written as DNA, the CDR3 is TGCGCCAGCAGCCAAGATACGGGTAATGAGCAGTTCTTC. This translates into CASSQDTGNEQFF.

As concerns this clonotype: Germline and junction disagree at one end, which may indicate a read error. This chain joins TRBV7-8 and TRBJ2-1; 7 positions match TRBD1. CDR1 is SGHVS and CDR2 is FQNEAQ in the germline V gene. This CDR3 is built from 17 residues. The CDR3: CANSQTGYTSSYNEQFF. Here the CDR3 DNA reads TGTGCCAACAGCCAGACAGGGTACACTAGCTCCTACAATGAGCAGTTCTTC. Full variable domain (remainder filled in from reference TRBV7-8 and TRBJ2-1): GAGVSQSPRYKVAKRGQDVALRCDPISGHVSLFWYQQALGQGPEFLTYFQNEAQLDKSGLPSDRFFAERPEGSVSTLKIQRTQQEDSAVYLCANSQTGYTSSYNEQFFGPGTRLTVL.

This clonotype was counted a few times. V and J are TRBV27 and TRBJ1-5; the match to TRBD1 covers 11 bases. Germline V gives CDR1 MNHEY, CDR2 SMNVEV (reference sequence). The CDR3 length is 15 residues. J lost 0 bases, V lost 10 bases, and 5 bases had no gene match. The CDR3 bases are TGTGCCACCGGACAGGGGGCGTATAGCAATCAGCCCCAGCATTTT. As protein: CATGQGAYSNQPQHF.

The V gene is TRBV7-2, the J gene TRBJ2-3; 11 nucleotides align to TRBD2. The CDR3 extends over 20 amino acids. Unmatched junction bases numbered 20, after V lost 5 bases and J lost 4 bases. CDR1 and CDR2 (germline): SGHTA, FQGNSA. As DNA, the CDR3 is TGTGCCAGCAGCCCCAACCCCCACCAAACTAGCGGGGGCGACGCAGATACGCAGTATTTT. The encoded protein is CASSPNPHQTSGGDADTQYF.

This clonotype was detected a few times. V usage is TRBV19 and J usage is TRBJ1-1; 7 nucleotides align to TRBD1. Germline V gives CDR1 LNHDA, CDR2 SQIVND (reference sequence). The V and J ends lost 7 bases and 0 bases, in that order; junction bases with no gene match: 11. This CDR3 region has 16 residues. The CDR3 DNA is TGTGCCAGTAACTCAAGACAGGGATTTATGAACACTGAAGCTTTCTTT. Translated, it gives CASNSRQGFMNTEAFF.

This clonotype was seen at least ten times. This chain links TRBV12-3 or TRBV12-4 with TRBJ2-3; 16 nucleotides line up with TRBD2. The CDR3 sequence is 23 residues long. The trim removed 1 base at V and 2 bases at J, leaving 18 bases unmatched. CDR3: CASSLGPRQRPGLAGGLTDTQYF. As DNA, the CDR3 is TGTGCCAGCAGTTTAGGCCCTCGACAGAGACCGGGACTAGCGGGGGGGCTCACAGATACGCAGTATTTT.

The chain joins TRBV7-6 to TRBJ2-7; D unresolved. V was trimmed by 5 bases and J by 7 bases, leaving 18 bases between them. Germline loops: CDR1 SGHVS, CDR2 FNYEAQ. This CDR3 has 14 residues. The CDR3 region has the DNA TGTGCCAGCAGCCCGGTGGGAAAAAGGAGTGAGCAGTACTTC. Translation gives CASSPVGKRSEQYF.

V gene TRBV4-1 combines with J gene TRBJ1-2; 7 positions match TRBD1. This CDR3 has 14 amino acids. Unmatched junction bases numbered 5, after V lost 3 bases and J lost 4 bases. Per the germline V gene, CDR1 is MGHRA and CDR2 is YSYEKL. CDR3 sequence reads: CASSHTGTVYGYTF. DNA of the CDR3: TGCGCCAGCAGCCACACCGGGACAGTCTATGGCTACACCTTC.

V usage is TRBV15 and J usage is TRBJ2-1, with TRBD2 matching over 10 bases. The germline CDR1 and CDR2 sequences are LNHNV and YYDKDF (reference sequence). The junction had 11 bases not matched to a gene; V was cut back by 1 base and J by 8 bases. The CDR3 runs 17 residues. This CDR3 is CATSRGSGGALRHEQFF. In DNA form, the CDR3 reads TGTGCCACCAGCAGAGGAAGCGGGGGGGCCTTACGGCATGAGCAGTTCTTC.

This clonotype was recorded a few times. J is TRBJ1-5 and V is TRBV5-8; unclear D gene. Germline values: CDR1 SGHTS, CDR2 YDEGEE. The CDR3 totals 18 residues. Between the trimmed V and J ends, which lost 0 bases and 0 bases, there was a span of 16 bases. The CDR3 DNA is TGTGCCAGCAGCTTGGGGATCCTTTCGGGAGTTAGCAATCAGCCCCAGCATTTT. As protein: CASSLGILSGVSNQPQHF.

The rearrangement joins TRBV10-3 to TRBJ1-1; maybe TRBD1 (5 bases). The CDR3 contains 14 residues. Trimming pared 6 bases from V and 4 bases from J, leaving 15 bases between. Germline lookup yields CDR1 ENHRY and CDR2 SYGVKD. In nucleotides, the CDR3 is TGTGCCATCAGGTCAGGGAAGGAGGGCACTGAAGCTTTCTTT. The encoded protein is CAIRSGKEGTEAFF.

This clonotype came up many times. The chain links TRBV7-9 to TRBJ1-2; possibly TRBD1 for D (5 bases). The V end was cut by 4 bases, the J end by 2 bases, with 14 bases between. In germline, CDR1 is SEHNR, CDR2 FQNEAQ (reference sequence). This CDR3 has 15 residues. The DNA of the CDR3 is TGTGCCAGCAGCTCACCGGGACCGCTCAACTATGGCTACACCTTC. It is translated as CASSSPGPLNYGYTF.

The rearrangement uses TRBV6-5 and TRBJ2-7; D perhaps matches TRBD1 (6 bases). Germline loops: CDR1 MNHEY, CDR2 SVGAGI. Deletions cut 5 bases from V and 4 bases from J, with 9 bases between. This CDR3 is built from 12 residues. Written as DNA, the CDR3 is TGTGCCAGCAGTCCCGGACAGTACGAGCAGTACTTC. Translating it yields CASSPGQYEQYF.

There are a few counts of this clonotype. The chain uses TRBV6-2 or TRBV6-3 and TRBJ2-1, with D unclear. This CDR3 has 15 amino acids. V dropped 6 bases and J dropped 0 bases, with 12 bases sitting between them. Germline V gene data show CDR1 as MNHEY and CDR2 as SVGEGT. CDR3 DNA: TGTGCCAGCAGAGCTGACCGGAGCTCCTACAATGAGCAGTTCTTC. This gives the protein CASRADRSSYNEQFF.

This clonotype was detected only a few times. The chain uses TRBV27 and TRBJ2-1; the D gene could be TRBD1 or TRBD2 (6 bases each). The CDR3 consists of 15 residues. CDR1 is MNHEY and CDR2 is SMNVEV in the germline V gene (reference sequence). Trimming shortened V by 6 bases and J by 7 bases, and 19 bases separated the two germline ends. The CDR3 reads CASRIQGGVYNEQFF. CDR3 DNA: TGTGCCAGCAGGATACAGGGAGGAGTCTATAATGAGCAGTTCTTC.

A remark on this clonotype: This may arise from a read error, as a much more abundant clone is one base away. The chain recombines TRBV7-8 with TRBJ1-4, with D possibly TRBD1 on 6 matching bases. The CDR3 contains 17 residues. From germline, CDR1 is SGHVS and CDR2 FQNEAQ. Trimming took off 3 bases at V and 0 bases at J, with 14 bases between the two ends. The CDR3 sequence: CASSFPRGAATNEKLFF. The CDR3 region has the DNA TGTGCCAGCAGCTTCCCTCGGGGGGCGGCAACTAATGAAAAACTGTTTTTT.

CDR3 sequence: CASSPGQAYQETQYF. Written as DNA, the CDR3 is TGTGCCAGCAGTCCGGGACAGGCGTACCAAGAGACCCAGTACTTC. This chain uses TRBV2 with TRBJ2-5; 8 bases are shared with TRBD1. CDR1 and CDR2 (germline): SNHLY, FYNNEI. CDR3 length equals 15 residues. J was trimmed by 0 bases and V by 5 bases; bases with no gene match: 5.

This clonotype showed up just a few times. CDR3 DNA sequence: TGTGCTGTAAAAAGAGGATTCGGGGAAAGCTCTGGGGCCAACGTCCTGACTTTC. This gives the protein CAVKRGFGESSGANVLTF. J is TRBJ2-6 and V is TRBV7-7; TRBD2 might be the D (5 bases). This CDR3 has 18 amino acids. Germline loops: CDR1 SSHAT, CDR2 FNYEAQ (reference sequence).

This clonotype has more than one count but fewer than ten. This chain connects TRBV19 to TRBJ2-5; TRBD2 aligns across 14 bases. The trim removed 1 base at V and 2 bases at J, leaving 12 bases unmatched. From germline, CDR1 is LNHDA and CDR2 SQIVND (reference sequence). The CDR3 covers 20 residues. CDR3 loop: CASSIAPDWGLAGEQETQYF. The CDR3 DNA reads TGTGCCAGTAGTATAGCCCCGGACTGGGGACTAGCGGGGGAACAAGAGACCCAGTACTTC.

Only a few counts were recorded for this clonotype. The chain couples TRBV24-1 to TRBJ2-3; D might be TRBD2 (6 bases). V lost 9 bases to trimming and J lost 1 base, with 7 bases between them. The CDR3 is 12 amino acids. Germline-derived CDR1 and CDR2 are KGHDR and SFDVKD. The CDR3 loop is CATGGGTDTQYF. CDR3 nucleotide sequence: TGTGCCACCGGCGGGGGCACAGATACGCAGTATTTT.

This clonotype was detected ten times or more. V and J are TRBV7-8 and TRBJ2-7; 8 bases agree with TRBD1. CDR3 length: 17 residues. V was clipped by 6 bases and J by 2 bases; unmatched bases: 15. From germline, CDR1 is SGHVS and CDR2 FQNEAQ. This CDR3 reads CASSPRRMGQEPYEQYF. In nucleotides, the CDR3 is TGTGCCAGCAGTCCAAGACGAATGGGACAGGAGCCCTACGAGCAGTACTTC.

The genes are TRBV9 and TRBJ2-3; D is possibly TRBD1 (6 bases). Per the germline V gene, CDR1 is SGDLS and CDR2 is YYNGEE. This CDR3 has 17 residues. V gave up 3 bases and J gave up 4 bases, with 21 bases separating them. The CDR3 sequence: CASSAPGTSRVADTQYF. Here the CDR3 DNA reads TGTGCCAGCAGCGCCCCCGGGACATCTAGGGTGGCAGATACGCAGTATTTT.

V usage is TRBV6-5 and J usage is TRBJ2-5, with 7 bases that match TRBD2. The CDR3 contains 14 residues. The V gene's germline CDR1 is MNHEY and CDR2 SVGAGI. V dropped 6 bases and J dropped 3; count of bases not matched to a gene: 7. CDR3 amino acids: CASSPTSREETQYF. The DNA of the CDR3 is TGTGCCAGCAGCCCGACTAGCCGGGAAGAGACCCAGTACTTC.

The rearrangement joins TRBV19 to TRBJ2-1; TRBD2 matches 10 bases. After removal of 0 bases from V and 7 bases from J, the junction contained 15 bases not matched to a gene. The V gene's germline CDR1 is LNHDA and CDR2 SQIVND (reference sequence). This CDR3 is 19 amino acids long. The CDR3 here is CASSIDWASGGHLENEQFF. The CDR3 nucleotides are TGTGCCAGTAGTATAGATTGGGCTAGCGGGGGCCACCTGGAGAATGAGCAGTTCTTC. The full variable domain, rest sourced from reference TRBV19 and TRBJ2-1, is DGGITQSPKYLFRKEGQNVTLSCEQNLNHDAMYWYRQDPGQGLRLIYYSQIVNDFQKGDIAEGYSVSREKKESFPLTVTSAQKNPTAFYLCASSIDWASGGHLENEQFFGPGTRLTVL.